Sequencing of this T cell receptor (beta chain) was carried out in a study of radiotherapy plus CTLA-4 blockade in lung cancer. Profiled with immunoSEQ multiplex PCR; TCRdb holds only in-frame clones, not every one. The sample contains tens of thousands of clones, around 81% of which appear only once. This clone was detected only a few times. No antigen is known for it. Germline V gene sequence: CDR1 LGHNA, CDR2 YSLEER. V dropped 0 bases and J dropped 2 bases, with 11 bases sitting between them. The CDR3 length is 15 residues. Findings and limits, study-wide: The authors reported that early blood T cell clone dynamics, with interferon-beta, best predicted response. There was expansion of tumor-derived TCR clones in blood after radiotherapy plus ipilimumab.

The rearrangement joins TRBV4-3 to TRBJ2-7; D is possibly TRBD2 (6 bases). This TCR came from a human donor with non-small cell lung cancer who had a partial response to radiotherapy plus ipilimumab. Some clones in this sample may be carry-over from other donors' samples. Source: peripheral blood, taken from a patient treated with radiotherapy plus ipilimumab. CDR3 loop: CASSQDGGTPYEQYF. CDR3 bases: TGCGCCAGCAGCCAAGATGGAGGGACCCCCTACGAGCAGTACTTC.